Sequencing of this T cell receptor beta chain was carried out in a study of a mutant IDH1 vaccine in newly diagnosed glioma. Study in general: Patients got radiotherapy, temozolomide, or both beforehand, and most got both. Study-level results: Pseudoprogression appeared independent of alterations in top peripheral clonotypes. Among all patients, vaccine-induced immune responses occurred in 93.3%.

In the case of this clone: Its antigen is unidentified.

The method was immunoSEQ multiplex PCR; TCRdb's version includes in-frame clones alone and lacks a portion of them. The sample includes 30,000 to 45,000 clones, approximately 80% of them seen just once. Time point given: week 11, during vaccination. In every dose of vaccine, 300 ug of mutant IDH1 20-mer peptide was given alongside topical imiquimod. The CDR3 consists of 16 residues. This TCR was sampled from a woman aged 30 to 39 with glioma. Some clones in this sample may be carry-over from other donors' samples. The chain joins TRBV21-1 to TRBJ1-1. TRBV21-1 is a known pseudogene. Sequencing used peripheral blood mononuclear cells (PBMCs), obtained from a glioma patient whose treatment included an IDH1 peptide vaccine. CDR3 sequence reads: CASSLRHVSLNTEAFF. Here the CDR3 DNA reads TGTGCCAGCAGCCTCCGCCATGTCTCTTTGAACACTGAAGCTTTCTTT.